The source of this T cell receptor (beta chain) is a study of T cells in Graves' hyperthyroidism and ophthalmopathy. Many counts were recorded for this clonotype. V was trimmed by 6 bases and J by 2 bases, leaving 22 bases between them. Looked up from germline, CDR1 is MDHEN and CDR2 is SYDVKM. The CDR3 is 18 residues long. Amplification of TCR beta CDR3 regions used RNA as the template. The HTBI primer set drove a first-round RT-PCR of the TCR CDR3. TCRdb recomputed calls from the multiplex PCR reads with MiXCR, one row per CDR3 protein. The sample records about 720,000 distinct CDR3 sequences, about 16% being singletons.

V and J are TRBV28 and TRBJ1-4, with D perhaps TRBD1 (5 bases). This receptor was obtained from a man aged 18 to 29 with Graves' hyperthyroidism. Sequenced: blood. As DNA, the CDR3 is TGTGCCAGCAGCAGCTTATTCCCAGGGCGTCGGACTAATGAAAAACTGTTTTTT. Its translation: CASSSLFPGRRTNEKLFF.